The 13 T cell receptor beta chains below were found in one sample sequenced in a study of cytomegalovirus exposure and HLA in healthy donors. The PCR was carried out with 60 Vbeta primers and 13 Jbeta primers. This table comes from immunoSEQ multiplex PCR, and its TCRdb copy is limited to in-frame clones, with some not included. The table includes some 180,000 clones, approximately 78% detected once. The sequenced sample consisted of PBMCs. The receptors come from a woman aged 25-40 years in good health and CMV-seropositive.

This clone turned up a few times. The chain couples TRBV7-2 to TRBJ1-1; 8 bases agree with TRBD1. J lost 1 base, V lost 4 bases, and 5 bases had no gene match. CDR3 length: 15 amino acids. The germline V gene encodes CDR1 SGHTA and CDR2 FQGNSA. The CDR3: CASSSAGGQNTEAFF. Here the CDR3 DNA reads TGTGCCAGCAGCTCCGCAGGGGGCCAGAACACTGAAGCTTTCTTT.

This clone occurred a few times. V is TRBV5-1 and J is TRBJ1-2; 9 positions agree with TRBD1. The CDR3 has 15 amino acids. Per the germline V gene, CDR1 is SGHRS and CDR2 is YFSETQ. V dropped 2 bases and J dropped 8; count of bases not matched to a gene: 10. In DNA form, the CDR3 reads TGCGCCAGCAGCTTCCCGGACAGGGGAAATGGAGGCTACACCTTC. As protein: CASSFPDRGNGGYTF.

This clone showed up just a few times. The CDR3 loop reads CASSYYRGSYEQYF. Written as DNA, the CDR3 is TGTGCCAGCAGCTACTACAGGGGTTCCTACGAGCAGTACTTC. The J gene is TRBJ2-7, the V gene TRBV5-6; 7 nucleotides align to TRBD1. The CDR3 sequence is 14 residues long. CDR1 is SGHDT, CDR2 YYEEEE, per germline. The V gene end was trimmed by 3 bases and the J gene end by 1 base; junction bases not matched to a gene: 4.

The CDR3 DNA reads TGTGCCAGCTCAACTACCGGGACTGGCTACAATGAGCAGTTCTTC. Protein sequence: CASSTTGTGYNEQFF. The V gene is TRBV18, the J gene TRBJ2-1, with a weak D call TRBD2 (6 bases). The length of the CDR3 is 15 residues. V lost 5 bases and J 3 bases, leaving 14 bases between the germline ends. Germline values: CDR1 KGHSH, CDR2 LQKENI.

This chain joins TRBV4-3 and TRBJ2-1, with TRBD2 as a possible D gene (6 bases). The CDR3 totals 13 residues. Germline CDR1 reads LGHNA; CDR2 reads YSLEER. V dropped 1 base and J dropped 10 bases, with 11 bases sitting between them. This chain's CDR3 is CASSQVAGREQFF. For the CDR3, the DNA is TGCGCCAGCAGCCAAGTTGCGGGGAGGGAGCAGTTCTTC.

This clone was picked up one time. The V call is TRBV11-2, the J call TRBJ2-5; TRBD1 matches 10 bases. The trim removed 1 base at V and 13 bases at J, leaving 6 bases unmatched. Germline CDR1 SGHAT, CDR2 FQNNGV. The CDR3 sequence is 13 residues long. The CDR3 DNA reads as TGTGCCAGCAGCTTAGCGACAGGGGACAGGGGGTACTTC. It codes for CASSLATGDRGYF.

There are a few counts of this clone. This chain uses TRBV2 with TRBJ1-5, with 7 bases identical to TRBD1. CDR1 SNHLY and CDR2 FYNNEI come from the germline V gene. Trimming removed 5 bases from V and 4 bases from J; junction bases left unmatched: 2. This CDR3 region has 13 residues. CDR3 loop: CASSRQGNQPQHF. The CDR3 DNA follows: TGTGCCAGCAGTCGACAGGGAAATCAGCCCCAGCATTTT.

The V gene is TRBV5-4, the J gene TRBJ2-7; 8 nucleotides agree with TRBD1. V shed 1 base, J shed 4 bases, and the junction held 1 base outside the gene matches. This CDR3 has 13 residues. Per germline, CDR1 SGHNT and CDR2 YYREEE (reference sequence). The CDR3 region is CASSLTGGYEQYF. CDR3 nucleotides: TGTGCCAGCAGCTTGACAGGGGGATACGAGCAGTACTTC.

V usage is TRBV2 and J usage is TRBJ2-1; D is unclear. Germline CDR1 SNHLY, CDR2 FYNNEI. With 4 bases removed from V and 2 bases from J, the gap between germline ends came to 6 bases. The CDR3 runs 13 residues. This CDR3 reads CASSALPYNEQFF. The CDR3 DNA reads as TGTGCCAGCAGTGCCCTACCCTACAATGAGCAGTTCTTC. Combining the CDR3 with reference TRBV2 and TRBJ2-1 gives the whole variable domain EPEVTQTPSHQVTQMGQEVILRCVPISNHLYFYWYRQILGQKVEFLVSFYNNEISEKSEIFDDQFSVERPDGSNFTLKIRSTKLEDSAMYFCASSALPYNEQFFGPGTRLTVL.

The chain has TRBV5-4 and TRBJ2-3; unclear D gene. The CDR3 has 14 amino acids. Trimming cost V 0 bases and J 4 bases, with 9 bases left between them. Germline V gene sequence: CDR1 SGHNT, CDR2 YYREEE (reference sequence). The CDR3 sequence: CASSLGPVPDTQYF. CDR3 coding DNA: TGTGCCAGCAGCTTGGGCCCGGTGCCAGATACGCAGTATTTT.

This clone showed up just a few times. This rearrangement joins TRBV19 to TRBJ1-4; D perhaps matches TRBD1 (5 bases). In germline, CDR1 is LNHDA, CDR2 SQIVND (reference sequence). Trimming removed 5 bases from V and 8 bases from J, with 18 bases in between. There are 15 residues in the CDR3. CDR3 sequence (DNA): TGTGCCAGTAGTTCGAAAAGTGGGGCGGAAGAAAAACTGTTTTTT. This translates into CASSSKSGAEEKLFF.

This chain connects TRBV7-2 to TRBJ2-5; a weak D match, TRBD1 (5 bases). Between the trimmed V and J ends, which lost 2 bases and 5 bases, there was a span of 9 bases. The CDR3 runs 13 residues. The germline CDR1 and CDR2 sequences are SGHTA and FQGNSA. Here the CDR3 DNA reads TGTGCCAGCAGCTTACAGGGATTGGAGACCCAGTACTTC. It codes for CASSLQGLETQYF.

This clone showed up just a few times. The V and J genes are TRBV6-5 and TRBJ1-2; maybe TRBD1 (6 bases). Germline CDR1 reads MNHEY; CDR2 reads SVGAGI. The germline V and J ends were trimmed by 3 bases and 0 bases, with 8 bases remaining between them. This CDR3 is built from 14 residues. In DNA, the CDR3 is TGTGCCAGCAGTTATGGGGGCACTAACTATGGCTACACCTTC. Amino acid sequence: CASSYGGTNYGYTF.